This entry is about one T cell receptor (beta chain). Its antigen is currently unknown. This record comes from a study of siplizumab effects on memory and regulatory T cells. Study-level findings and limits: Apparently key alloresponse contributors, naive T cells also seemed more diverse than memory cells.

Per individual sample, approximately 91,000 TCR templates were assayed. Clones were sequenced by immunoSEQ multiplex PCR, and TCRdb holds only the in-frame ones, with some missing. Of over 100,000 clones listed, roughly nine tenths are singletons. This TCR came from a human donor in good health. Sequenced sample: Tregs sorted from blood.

Here the CDR3 reads CASSLATGYTEAFF. CDR3 coding DNA: TGTGCCAGCAGCTTGGCCACCGGCTACACTGAAGCTTTCTTT. The chain couples TRBV5-5 to TRBJ1-1; D call uncertain. The CDR3 totals 14 residues. The V gene's germline CDR1 is SGHKS and CDR2 YYEKEE (reference sequence). V shed 0 bases and J shed 3 bases, with 9 bases lying between them.